Presented here are 29 T cell receptor beta chains from one specimen sequenced in a study of glioma-infiltrating T cells (dated by TCRdb to 2015 to 2016). The instrument was an Illumina MiSeq. The iRepertoire nested amplicon-rescue multiplex PCR (arm-PCR) platform was used to amplify TCR alpha and beta CDR3 regions from RNA. The public reads were run again by TCRdb, first through fastp at Q25 and then through MiXCR, and only productive beta chains were kept. Rows matching on CDR3 protein sequence are summarized as one entry with the most common DNA and genes. The sample profile shows a few hundred thousand distinct CDR3 sequences; 41% of them were found once. The ten largest clones capture 12% of the sample. The sample was glioma tissue, nonneoplastic brain tissue, or PBMCs (not recorded which). All receptors derive from a human donor with low-grade glioma or glioblastoma, undergoing nonglioma brain surgery, or in good health (not recorded which).

This clonotype has ten or more counts. The chain combines TRBV3-1 with TRBJ2-7, with D uncertain. CDR3 size: 15 residues. Germline-derived CDR1 and CDR2 are LGHDT and YNNKEL (reference sequence). V was trimmed by 0 bases and J by 0 bases, leaving 9 bases between them. CDR3: CASSQDHVPSYEQYF. The CDR3 region has the DNA TGTGCCAGCAGCCAAGATCATGTACCCTCCTACGAGCAGTACTTC.

The chain is built from TRBV28 and TRBJ1-1; D unresolved. The CDR3 is 15 amino acids. The germline V gene encodes CDR1 MDHEN and CDR2 SYDVKM. V gave up 5 bases and J gave up 1 base, with 14 bases separating them. Here the CDR3 DNA reads TGTGCCAGCAGTCTCCCGGGGAGGAGGAACACTGAAGCTTTCTTT. Translated, it gives CASSLPGRRNTEAFF.

The genes are TRBV11-1 and TRBJ2-3; D remains ambiguous. V was trimmed by 3 bases and J by 3 bases, leaving 13 bases between them. Germline CDR1 SGHAT, CDR2 FQDESV (reference sequence). There are 15 residues in the CDR3. The CDR3 DNA follows: TGTGCCAGCAGCTTGCTACGGCTTGAGACAGATACGCAGTATTTT. As protein: CASSLLRLETDTQYF. Full variable domain (missing parts from reference TRBV11-1 and TRBJ2-3): EAEVAQSPRYKITEKSQAVAFWCDPISGHATLYWYRQILGQGPELLVQFQDESVVDDSQLPKDRFSAERLKGVDSTLKIQPAELGDSAMYLCASSLLRLETDTQYFGPGTRLTVL.

The chain links TRBV20-1 to TRBJ2-7; the D gene is possibly TRBD2 (6 bases). The CDR3 extends over 14 amino acids. From germline, CDR1 is DFQATT and CDR2 SNEGSKA (reference sequence). Trimming removed 2 bases from V and 9 bases from J, with 20 bases in between. The DNA for the CDR3 is TGCAGTGCTAGATTCGATAAGGGGCGGGGAGGGCAGTACTTC. This codes for CSARFDKGRGGQYF.

This sequence joins TRBV7-9 and TRBJ2-3, with unresolved D. Germline V gene data show CDR1 as SEHNR and CDR2 as FQNEAQ (reference sequence). V was cut by 10 bases and J by 6 bases, with 20 bases left in between. The CDR3 contains 14 residues. The CDR3 DNA is TGTGCCACCATCAAGGACCCAGTGTTTGATACGCAGTATTTT. It is translated as CATIKDPVFDTQYF. The full variable domain, with the rest looked up from reference TRBV7-9 and TRBJ2-3, is DTGVSQNPRHKITKRGQNVTFRCDPISEHNRLYWYRQTLGQGPEFLTYFQNEAQLEKSRLLSDRFSAERPKGSFSTLEIQRTEQGDSAMYLCATIKDPVFDTQYFGPGTRLTVL.

Only a few counts were recorded for this clonotype. The gene calls are TRBV27 and TRBJ2-7; 13 bases align to TRBD2. In germline, CDR1 is MNHEY, CDR2 SMNVEV (reference sequence). This CDR3 has 16 residues. The V segment lost 5 bases and the J segment 4 bases; nucleotides outside the gene matches: 8. The CDR3 here is CASSPRTSGRAYEQYF. The CDR3 bases are TGTGCCAGCAGTCCACGGACTAGCGGGAGAGCTTACGAGCAGTACTTC.

The rearrangement uses TRBV4-3 and TRBJ2-1; TRBD1 matches 7 bases. Trimming at V came to 0 bases and at J to 4 bases, leaving 6 bases not matched to a gene. The germline V gene encodes CDR1 LGHNA and CDR2 YSLEER. CDR3 length equals 16 residues. The CDR3 region is CASSQETGQIYNEQFF. Here the CDR3 DNA reads TGCGCCAGCAGCCAAGAGACGGGACAGATTTACAATGAGCAGTTCTTC.

This clonotype was counted between two and nine times. The chain links TRBV20-1 to TRBJ2-7; D unclear. Trimming pared 4 bases from V and 0 bases from J, leaving 22 bases between. This CDR3 region has 17 residues. CDR1 and CDR2 from the germline V gene are DFQATT and SNEGSKA (reference sequence). The CDR3 sequence is CSAKPHLLSRGSYEQYF. The CDR3 coding sequence is TGCAGTGCTAAGCCCCACTTGCTGAGCCGAGGCTCCTACGAGCAGTACTTC.

This clonotype has a handful of counts. This chain joins TRBV20-1 and TRBJ2-7; no firm D call. The CDR3 runs to 13 residues. V lost 0 bases and J 6 bases, leaving 12 bases between the germline ends. The germline V gene has CDR1 DFQATT and CDR2 SNEGSKA (reference sequence). The CDR3 sequence: CSARDPGIGEQYF. CDR3 DNA sequence: TGCAGTGCTAGAGATCCTGGGATCGGCGAGCAGTACTTC.

The chain carries TRBV19 and TRBJ2-7; 10 bases agree with TRBD1. The V and J ends lost 6 bases and 2 bases, in that order; junction bases with no gene match: 10. This CDR3 comprises 16 residues. Germline V CDR1 and CDR2: LNHDA, SQIVND (reference sequence). The CDR3 coding sequence is TGTGCCAGTAGGAAGGCGGGGACAGGGGAAGCCTACGAGCAGTACTTC. Translation: CASRKAGTGEAYEQYF.

At least ten counts were recorded for this clonotype. The chain recombines TRBV4-2 with TRBJ1-2; D call uncertain. Between the trimmed V and J ends, which lost 0 bases and 4 bases, there was a span of 12 bases. Looked up from germline, CDR1 is LGHNA and CDR2 is YNFKEQ. CDR3 length: 15 residues. The CDR3 protein is CASSQELGQSYGYTF. The CDR3 DNA follows: TGTGCCAGCAGCCAAGAGCTAGGCCAGAGCTATGGCTACACCTTC.

The genes are TRBV4-2 and TRBJ2-7; TRBD1 agrees at 7 bases. Trimming at V came to 3 bases and at J to 4 bases, leaving 3 bases not matched to a gene. This CDR3 is built from 13 residues. Germline CDR1 and CDR2: LGHNA and YNFKEQ. CDR3 sequence: CASSHGTEYEQYF. For the CDR3, the DNA is TGTGCCAGCAGCCACGGGACAGAGTACGAGCAGTACTTC.

There are a few counts of this clonotype. The chain uses TRBV18 and TRBJ2-7; unclear D gene. Germline lookup yields CDR1 KGHSH and CDR2 LQKENI. The CDR3 spans 13 residues. Between the trimmed V and J ends, which lost 0 bases and 3 bases, there was a span of 6 bases. The chain's CDR3 is CASSPPEGYEQYF. The CDR3 DNA is TGTGCCAGCTCACCACCGGAAGGCTACGAGCAGTACTTC.

This clonotype has just a few counts. Its ends do not fully match the called genes, so a read error is possible. The chain couples TRBV5-1 to TRBJ2-7; D possibly corresponds to TRBD1 (6 bases). The CDR3 covers 12 residues. Germline CDR1 is SGHRS and CDR2 is YFSETQ. CDR3 DNA sequence: TGCGCCAGCAGCTTGGGGACAGCCACCCGGGACTTC. Translating gives CASSLGTATRDF.

The V and J genes are TRBV27 and TRBJ2-3, with D hard to call. CDR1 is MNHEY, CDR2 SMNVEV, per germline (reference sequence). The V gene lost 6 bases and the J gene lost 2 bases, with 9 bases spanning the gap. This CDR3 contains 13 residues. The CDR3 region has the DNA TGTGCCAGCAGCGCTGACTTCACAGATACGCAGTATTTT. Residues: CASSADFTDTQYF.

This clonotype was recorded many times. The V call is TRBV6-1, the J call TRBJ1-2; possibly TRBD1 for D (6 bases). The CDR3 length is 16 residues. V lost 1 base and J 8 bases, leaving 20 bases between the germline ends. From germline, CDR1 is MNHNS and CDR2 SASEGT. Written as DNA, the CDR3 is TGTGCCAGCAGTGAAGGTCTCGTTTGGGGGGCTGACGGCTACACCTTC. It is translated as CASSEGLVWGADGYTF.

This clonotype was counted between two and nine times. The chain joins TRBV4-2 to TRBJ2-7; D call uncertain. The germline CDR1 and CDR2 sequences are LGHNA and YNFKEQ. The CDR3 totals 16 residues. Trimming took 4 bases from V and 0 from J, leaving 16 bases between them. The CDR3 region is CASSPPGLTGSYEQYF. CDR3 nucleotides: TGTGCCAGCAGCCCACCGGGCCTCACGGGCTCCTACGAGCAGTACTTC.

The rearrangement links TRBV4-2 to TRBJ2-7, with D possibly being TRBD1 (5 bases). V lost 4 bases and J lost 0, with 19 bases in between. The germline V gene has CDR1 LGHNA and CDR2 YNFKEQ. The CDR3 contains 17 residues. The CDR3 region has the DNA TGTGCCAGCAGCCCCCAGGCTAGTTGGGGCGACTCCTACGAGCAGTACTTC. As protein: CASSPQASWGDSYEQYF.

This sequence joins TRBV27 and TRBJ2-1; 10 bases fit TRBD2. CDR3 size: 16 residues. The germline V gene has CDR1 MNHEY and CDR2 SMNVEV (reference sequence). V lost 6 bases, J lost 2 bases, and 7 bases stayed unmatched. CDR3 amino acids: CASRRGTSVTYNEQFF. The CDR3 bases are TGTGCCAGCAGGCGGGGGACTAGCGTAACCTACAATGAGCAGTTCTTC.

The chain employs TRBV29-1 and TRBJ1-1; D unresolved. V lost 3 bases to trimming and J lost 9 bases, with 8 bases between them. Per germline, CDR1 SQVTM and CDR2 ANQGSEA. This CDR3 is built from 10 residues. CDR3 nucleotides: TGCAGCGTTGAGTCCGGAAAAGCTTTCTTT. Its protein is CSVESGKAFF.

This clonotype was detected ten times or more. V is TRBV6-2 or TRBV6-3 and J is TRBJ1-2, with no clear D. Trimming pared 4 bases from V and 6 bases from J, leaving 12 bases between. The germline gives CDR1 MNHEY, CDR2 SVGEGT. The length of the CDR3 is 13 residues. CDR3 sequence reads: CASSSNRENGYTF. CDR3 bases: TGTGCCAGCAGTTCGAACCGAGAAAATGGCTACACCTTC.

V gene TRBV15 combines with J gene TRBJ2-4; 9 nucleotides agree with TRBD1. The CDR3 has 15 residues. V shed 3 bases, J shed 8 bases, and the junction held 8 bases outside the gene matches. The germline V gene has CDR1 LNHNV and CDR2 YYDKDF (reference sequence). The CDR3 DNA reads TGTGCCACCAGCAGGGTGACAGGGGGAGGGCACATTCAGTACTTC. It codes for CATSRVTGGGHIQYF.

This clonotype was seen more than once but under ten times. The V gene is TRBV4-1, the J gene TRBJ2-1, with D maybe TRBD2 (6 bases). The CDR3 loop spans 16 amino acids. Germline values: CDR1 MGHRA, CDR2 YSYEKL. V dropped 0 bases and J dropped 7 bases, with 16 bases sitting between them. CDR3 in amino acids: CASSQDLADPLNEQFF. The CDR3 DNA follows: TGCGCCAGCAGCCAAGATTTAGCGGACCCGTTAAATGAGCAGTTCTTC.

The rearrangement uses TRBV28 and TRBJ2-1; 13 bases map to TRBD2. The V segment lost 7 bases and the J segment 4 bases; nucleotides outside the gene matches: 4. The CDR3 runs to 15 residues. Germline lookup yields CDR1 MDHEN and CDR2 SYDVKM. The CDR3 sequence: CASTRTSGGYNEQFF. The CDR3 DNA reads TGTGCCAGCACCCGGACTAGCGGGGGTTACAATGAGCAGTTCTTC.

About this clonotype: A read error may produce the germline difference seen at one junction end. The chain recombines TRBV5-1 with TRBJ2-3; D perhaps matches TRBD2 (5 bases). This CDR3 is 15 amino acids long. CDR1 is SGHRS and CDR2 is YFSETQ in the germline V gene. CDR3 coding DNA: TGCGCTAGCAGCTTGGGAGCACTTTGCACAGATACGCAGTATTTT. The encoded protein is CASSLGALCTDTQYF.

Concerning this clonotype itself: The junction shows a germline mismatch at one end, possibly a read error. The rearrangement uses TRBV24-1 and TRBJ2-3; no clear D. In germline, CDR1 is KGHDR, CDR2 SFDVKD. This CDR3 comprises 16 residues. In DNA, the CDR3 is TGTGCCACCAGTGATTCGGCAGAGTATTTCACAGATGCGCAGTATTTT. It translates to CATSDSAEYFTDAQYF.

This clonotype has a handful of counts. CDR3 DNA: TGTGCCAGCAGCACAAGGGGCTACGAGCAGTACTTC. It translates to CASSTRGYEQYF. V gene TRBV7-2 combines with J gene TRBJ2-7, with D tentatively TRBD1 (5 bases). Per the germline V gene, CDR1 is SGHTA and CDR2 is FQGNSA. There are 12 residues in the CDR3. Trimming cost V 5 bases and J 3 bases, with 8 bases left between them.

This chain joins TRBV10-3 and TRBJ2-3, with D hard to call. The CDR3 totals 15 residues. The V end was cut by 6 bases, the J end by 2 bases, with 15 bases between. The germline V gene encodes CDR1 ENHRY and CDR2 SYGVKD. CDR3 sequence reads: CAISPSTRVTDTQYF. The CDR3 DNA is TGTGCCATCAGCCCTTCGACACGTGTCACAGATACGCAGTATTTT.

The chain has TRBV27 and TRBJ2-6, with a weak D call TRBD1 (5 bases). V was shortened by 3 bases and J by 3 bases, with 18 bases between the two germline ends. The germline gives CDR1 MNHEY, CDR2 SMNVEV (reference sequence). The CDR3 consists of 18 residues. The CDR3 protein is CASSFLGPSVVGANVLTF. The CDR3 DNA reads as TGTGCCAGCAGTTTTTTGGGGCCTTCTGTGGTTGGGGCCAACGTCCTGACTTTC.